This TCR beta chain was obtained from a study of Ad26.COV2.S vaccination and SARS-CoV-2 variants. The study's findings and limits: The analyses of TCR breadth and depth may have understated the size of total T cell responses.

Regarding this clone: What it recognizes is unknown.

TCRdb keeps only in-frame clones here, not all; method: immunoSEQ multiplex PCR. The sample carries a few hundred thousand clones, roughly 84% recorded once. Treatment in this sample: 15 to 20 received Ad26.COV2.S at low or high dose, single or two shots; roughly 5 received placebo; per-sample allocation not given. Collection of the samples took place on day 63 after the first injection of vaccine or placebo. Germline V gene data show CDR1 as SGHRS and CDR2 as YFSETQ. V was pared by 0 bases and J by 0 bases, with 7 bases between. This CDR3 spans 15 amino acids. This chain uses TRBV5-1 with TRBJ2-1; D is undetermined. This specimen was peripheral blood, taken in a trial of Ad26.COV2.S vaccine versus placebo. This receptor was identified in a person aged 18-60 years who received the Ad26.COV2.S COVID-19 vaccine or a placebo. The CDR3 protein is CASSLDGDSYNEQFF. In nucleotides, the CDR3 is TGCGCCAGCAGCTTGGACGGCGACTCCTACAATGAGCAGTTCTTC.